These 24 T cell receptor beta chains share one sample of origin, sequenced in a study of T cells in Graves' hyperthyroidism and ophthalmopathy (dated by TCRdb to between 2018 and 2021). Receptor amplification or capture employed multiplex PCR. The listed sequencing device is Illumina HiSeq 2000. The TCR beta CDR3 regions were amplified from the RNA transcripts. A first-round RT-PCR of the TCR CDR3 used the HTBI primer set with the Qiagen OneStep RT-PCR kit. TCRdb cleaned the public reads at Q25 with fastp, built clones with MiXCR and kept in-frame beta chains. Entries are consolidated by CDR3 protein sequence, retaining the most common genes and DNA. This sample holds 300,000 to 450,000 distinct CDR3 sequences; approximately 14% were observed only once. Clones ranked in the top ten supply about 18% of the sample. Sequencing input: blood. The receptors stem from a woman aged 25-40 years with Graves' ophthalmopathy.

The chain joins TRBV19 to TRBJ2-5; tentative D call: TRBD2 (6 bases). Germline CDR1 and CDR2: LNHDA and SQIVND (reference sequence). This CDR3 is 15 amino acids long. In DNA, the CDR3 is TGTGCTACAACCGGAGGGAGAGGCATCCAAGAGACCCAGTACTTC. It specifies CATTGGRGIQETQYF.

This clonotype was recorded many times. V gene TRBV20-1 combines with J gene TRBJ2-3; D remains ambiguous. Germline V gives CDR1 DFQATT, CDR2 SNEGSKA (reference sequence). CDR3 length: 13 residues. Deletions cut 0 bases from V and 6 bases from J, with 10 bases between. CDR3 coding DNA: TGCAGTGCTAGAGACCCCCTGTTTGATACGCAGTATTTT. Protein sequence: CSARDPLFDTQYF.

In this sample, this clonotype turned up once. This chain joins TRBV7-2 and TRBJ2-7; tentatively, D is TRBD2 (6 bases). This CDR3 region has 12 residues. Germline V lookup: CDR1 SGHTA, CDR2 FQGNSA. The ends were cut back, 5 bases at V and 5 bases at J, with 10 bases in the middle. The CDR3 sequence: CASSEPGDEQYF. The CDR3 DNA follows: TGTGCCAGCAGCGAGCCGGGGGACGAGCAGTACTTC.

The sample holds many counts of this clonotype. V and J are TRBV20-1 and TRBJ2-1, with 9 bases fitting TRBD2. The ends lost 1 base at V and 6 bases at J; junction bases unmatched: 7. Germline V gives CDR1 DFQATT, CDR2 SNEGSKA (reference sequence). The CDR3 consists of 15 residues. CDR3 coding DNA: TGCAGTGCTAGAGTGCCAGCGGGGGGTTTCAATGAGCAGTTCTTC. Its translation: CSARVPAGGFNEQFF.

This clonotype was counted ten times or more. The V gene is TRBV28, the J gene TRBJ1-2; TRBD1 is a possible D gene (5 bases). Deletions cut 5 bases from V and 0 bases from J, with 10 bases between. Germline CDR1 reads MDHEN; CDR2 reads SYDVKM. This CDR3 comprises 14 residues. CDR3 sequence: CASSNGGANYGYTF. CDR3 in DNA: TGTGCCAGCAGTAACGGGGGAGCTAACTATGGCTACACCTTC.

The genes are TRBV11-2 and TRBJ2-7, with 11 bases matching TRBD1. In germline, CDR1 is SGHAT, CDR2 FQNNGV. The CDR3 totals 16 residues. V dropped 5 bases and J dropped 5; count of bases not matched to a gene: 11. The CDR3 DNA reads TGTGCCAGCAGCGGACAGGGGGCCTCTACTCGAAACGAGCAGTACTTC. The encoded protein is CASSGQGASTRNEQYF. The complete variable domain, with remaining parts taken from reference TRBV11-2 and TRBJ2-7, reads EAGVAQSPRYKIIEKRQSVAFWCNPISGHATLYWYQQILGQGPKLLIQFQNNGVVDDSQLPKDRFSAERLKGVDSTLKIQPAKLEDSAVYLCASSGQGASTRNEQYFGPGTRLTVT.

This clonotype occurred many times. DNA for the CDR3: TGTGCCAGCAGCAAAGGGGAGGGGGAACTGGAGCAGTTCTTC. Its translation: CASSKGEGELEQFF. V gene TRBV7-3 combines with J gene TRBJ2-1; possible D gene TRBD2, 7 bases. The CDR3 runs to 14 residues. CDR1 SGHTA and CDR2 FQGTGA come from the germline V gene. Trimming stripped 5 bases from V and 10 bases from J, with 18 bases between.

This clonotype was recorded many times. This chain links TRBV11-2 with TRBJ1-6, with 8 bases matching TRBD1. CDR3 size: 15 residues. Trimming removed 5 bases from V and 8 bases from J; junction bases left unmatched: 8. Germline CDR1 is SGHAT and CDR2 is FQNNGV. The CDR3 region has the DNA TGTGCCAGCAGCCCCCCCCGGACAGGGCATTCACCCCTCCACTTT. This encodes CASSPPRTGHSPLHF.

The chain links TRBV30 to TRBJ2-7; D is ambiguous. Per germline, CDR1 GTSNPN and CDR2 SVGIG (reference sequence). V was clipped by 1 base and J by 0 bases, with 7 bases between them. The CDR3 extends over 13 amino acids. CDR3 DNA: TGTGCCTGGAGTGGGACGGCCTCCTACGAGCAGTACTTC. It is translated as CAWSGTASYEQYF.

This sequence joins TRBV5-6 and TRBJ2-3, with 8 bases matching TRBD1. Germline CDR1 SGHDT, CDR2 YYEEEE. V lost 3 bases and J lost 1; bases outside the gene matches: 4. The CDR3 sequence is 15 residues long. The CDR3 region is CASSSQGVGTDTQYF. As DNA, the CDR3 is TGTGCCAGCAGCTCACAGGGGGTGGGCACAGATACGCAGTATTTT.

This clonotype was seen repeatedly, ten times or more. The CDR3 loop reads CSARDGGGALGEQFF. The CDR3 region has the DNA TGCAGTGCTAGAGATGGCGGGGGGGCATTGGGTGAGCAGTTCTTC. The chain joins TRBV20-1 to TRBJ2-1; 9 nucleotides match TRBD2. Germline CDR1 is DFQATT and CDR2 is SNEGSKA (reference sequence). This CDR3 is 15 amino acids long. With 0 bases clipped from V and 9 bases from J, the junction kept 9 bases outside the gene matches.

In this sample, this clonotype turned up many times. The chain joins TRBV7-2 to TRBJ1-2; no firm D call. This CDR3 is built from 15 residues. Germline V gives CDR1 SGHTA, CDR2 FQGNSA. V dropped 5 bases and J dropped 0 bases, with 13 bases sitting between them. The CDR3 sequence: CASSPTRLSNYGYTF. The CDR3 region has the DNA TGTGCCAGCAGCCCGACGAGGCTTTCTAACTATGGCTACACCTTC.

In its sample, this clonotype was seen many times. V usage is TRBV2 and J usage is TRBJ2-4; no reliable D call. Germline CDR1 is SNHLY and CDR2 is FYNNEI. The CDR3 totals 14 residues. The germline V and J ends were trimmed by 5 bases and 3 bases, with 11 bases remaining between them. The chain's CDR3 is CASSSRMVKNIQYF. In DNA, the CDR3 is TGTGCCAGCAGTTCGCGAATGGTCAAAAACATTCAGTACTTC.

This clonotype was found many times. The chain recombines TRBV3-1 with TRBJ2-5, with TRBD2 identical over 15 bases. Per germline, CDR1 LGHDT and CDR2 YNNKEL (reference sequence). The CDR3 sequence is 17 residues long. V trimming: 4 bases; J trimming: 5 bases; junction bases outside the gene matches: 8. CDR3 sequence reads: CASSRGLAGGGYETQYF. The CDR3, as DNA: TGTGCCAGCAGCCGGGGACTAGCGGGGGGCGGGTACGAGACCCAGTACTTC.

This clonotype was seen a handful of times. The V gene is TRBV24-1, the J gene TRBJ2-2; D perhaps matches TRBD1 (5 bases). CDR1 and CDR2 (germline): KGHDR, SFDVKD. Deletions cut 9 bases from V and 2 bases from J, with 15 bases between. The CDR3 has 15 residues. CDR3 DNA: TGTGCCACCGCACGCGCAGGGTCAAACACCGGGGAGCTGTTTTTT. Translation gives CATARAGSNTGELFF.

This clonotype was observed many times. The chain recombines TRBV11-2 with TRBJ2-7; TRBD1 might be the D (5 bases). The CDR3 has 15 residues. Looked up from germline, CDR1 is SGHAT and CDR2 is FQNNGV. Trimming took off 3 bases at V and 3 bases at J, with 15 bases between the two ends. CDR3 bases: TGTGCCAGCAGCTTGCGCAGGGCCTCGGGCTACGAGCAGTACTTC. It is translated as CASSLRRASGYEQYF.

A few counts support this clonotype. The V gene is TRBV27, the J gene TRBJ2-2; no reliable D call. The CDR3 extends over 16 amino acids. Germline lookup yields CDR1 MNHEY and CDR2 SMNVEV (reference sequence). The V end was cut by 3 bases, the J end by 0 bases, with 11 bases between. CDR3 sequence (DNA): TGTGCCAGCAGTTTCCTCGATAGAGCGAACACCGGGGAGCTGTTTTTT. Protein sequence: CASSFLDRANTGELFF.

With respect to this clonotype: It may be a read error: a sequence one base away is much more abundant. Given the absence of the conserved phenylalanine or tryptophan at the CDR3 end, a read error is likely. V usage is TRBV20-1 and J usage is TRBJ2-5, with 8 bases that match TRBD2. Germline CDR1 and CDR2: DFQATT and SNEGSKA (reference sequence). J gave up 2 bases and V 6 bases, and 8 bases lay outside the gene matches. There are 14 residues in the CDR3. The CDR3 nucleotides are TGCAGTGCCACTCCCTTAGCGGGACAAGAGACCCAGTACCTC. This gives the protein CSATPLAGQETQYL.

The J gene is TRBJ2-1, the V gene TRBV6-9; the match to TRBD2 covers 13 bases. The CDR3 totals 16 residues. CDR1 is MNHGY, CDR2 SVAAGI, per germline. J lost 7 bases, V lost 4 bases, and 7 bases had no gene match. CDR3 bases: TGTGCCAGCAGTTTCCAACTAGCGGGGGGGCCAAATGAGCAGTTCTTC. It is translated as CASSFQLAGGPNEQFF.

This clonotype was found many times. The chain has TRBV20-1 and TRBJ2-7, with a possible D match to TRBD1 (6 bases). The ends were cut back, 0 bases at V and 6 bases at J, with 12 bases in the middle. This CDR3 comprises 13 residues. The germline V gene encodes CDR1 DFQATT and CDR2 SNEGSKA (reference sequence). Here the CDR3 reads CSAREDSSGEQYF. CDR3 DNA sequence: TGCAGTGCTAGAGAGGACAGTTCAGGCGAGCAGTACTTC.

This clonotype was detected many times. The genes are TRBV11-2 and TRBJ1-1, with D unresolved. CDR3 size: 13 residues. V was pared by 3 bases and J by 1 base, with 6 bases between. CDR1 and CDR2 (germline): SGHAT, FQNNGV. CDR3 bases: TGTGCCAGCAGCTTCATCAAGAACACTGAAGCTTTCTTT. Translation gives CASSFIKNTEAFF. Supplemented by reference TRBV11-2 and TRBJ1-1, the full variable domain reads EAGVAQSPRYKIIEKRQSVAFWCNPISGHATLYWYQQILGQGPKLLIQFQNNGVVDDSQLPKDRFSAERLKGVDSTLKIQPAKLEDSAVYLCASSFIKNTEAFFGQGTRLTVV.

V usage is TRBV18 and J usage is TRBJ1-6; D is perhaps TRBD1 (6 bases). Germline V gives CDR1 KGHSH, CDR2 LQKENI. The CDR3 is made up of 17 amino acids. Trimming removed 2 bases from V and 9 bases from J, with 20 bases in between. The CDR3 reads CASSPNRAEGDGSPLHF. As DNA, the CDR3 is TGTGCCAGCTCACCAAACAGGGCCGAAGGTGATGGTTCACCCCTCCACTTT.

The sample holds many counts of this clonotype. The chain couples TRBV20-1 to TRBJ1-5; D may be TRBD1 (6 bases). The germline V gene has CDR1 DFQATT and CDR2 SNEGSKA (reference sequence). Trimming took off 8 bases at V and 3 bases at J, with 11 bases between the two ends. This CDR3 comprises 12 residues. CDR3 in amino acids: CSTHRVNQPQHF. In DNA, the CDR3 is TGCAGTACCCACAGGGTCAATCAGCCCCAGCATTTT.

Many counts were recorded for this clonotype. The CDR3 region has the DNA TGTGCCAGCAGCTTAGAATACGGCAGGGTTGGCTACGAGCAGTACTTC. The encoded protein is CASSLEYGRVGYEQYF. This chain joins TRBV11-3 and TRBJ2-7, with TRBD1 as a possible D gene (5 bases). This CDR3 has 16 amino acids. Germline V gives CDR1 SGHNT, CDR2 YENEEA. Trimming took off 0 bases at V and 3 bases at J, with 15 bases between the two ends. Full variable domain (rest looked up from reference TRBV11-3 and TRBJ2-7): EAGVVQSPRYKIIEKKQPVAFWCNPISGHNTLYWYLQNLGQGPELLIRYENEEAVDDSQLPKDRFSAERLKGVDSTLKIQPAELGDSAVYLCASSLEYGRVGYEQYFGPGTRLTVT.